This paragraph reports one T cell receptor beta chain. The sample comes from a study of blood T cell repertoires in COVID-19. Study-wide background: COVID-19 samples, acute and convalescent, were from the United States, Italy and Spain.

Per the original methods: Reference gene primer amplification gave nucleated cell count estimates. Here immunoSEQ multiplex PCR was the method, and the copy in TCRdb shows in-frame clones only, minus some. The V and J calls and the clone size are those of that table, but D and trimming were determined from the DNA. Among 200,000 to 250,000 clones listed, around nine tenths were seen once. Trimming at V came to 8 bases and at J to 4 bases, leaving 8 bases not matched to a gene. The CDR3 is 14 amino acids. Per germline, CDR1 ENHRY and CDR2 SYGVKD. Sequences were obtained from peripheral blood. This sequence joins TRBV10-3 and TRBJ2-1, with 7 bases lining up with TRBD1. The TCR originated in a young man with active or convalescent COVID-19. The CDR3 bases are TGTGCCATCCAAGCCGGGACAGAGTACAATGAGCAGTTCTTC. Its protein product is CAIQAGTEYNEQFF.